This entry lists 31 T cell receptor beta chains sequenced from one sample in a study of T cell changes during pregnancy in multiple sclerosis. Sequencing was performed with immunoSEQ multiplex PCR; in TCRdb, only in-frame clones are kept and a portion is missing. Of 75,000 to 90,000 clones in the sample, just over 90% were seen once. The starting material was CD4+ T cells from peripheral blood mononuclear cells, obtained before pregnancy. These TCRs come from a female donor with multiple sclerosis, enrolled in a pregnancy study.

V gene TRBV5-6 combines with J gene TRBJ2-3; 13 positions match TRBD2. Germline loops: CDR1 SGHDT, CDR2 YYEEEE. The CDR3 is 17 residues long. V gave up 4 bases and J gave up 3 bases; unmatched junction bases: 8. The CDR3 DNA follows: TGTGCCAGCAGCCGAATACCGGGACTAGCGGGGACAGATACGCAGTATTTT. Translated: CASSRIPGLAGTDTQYF.

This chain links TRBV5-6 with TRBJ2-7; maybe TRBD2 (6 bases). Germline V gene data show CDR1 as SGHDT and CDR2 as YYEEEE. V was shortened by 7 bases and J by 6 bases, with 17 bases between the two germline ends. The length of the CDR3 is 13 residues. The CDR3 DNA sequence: TGTGCCAGCCTAAACTGGGCGGGGCGCGAGCAGTACTTC. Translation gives CASLNWAGREQYF.

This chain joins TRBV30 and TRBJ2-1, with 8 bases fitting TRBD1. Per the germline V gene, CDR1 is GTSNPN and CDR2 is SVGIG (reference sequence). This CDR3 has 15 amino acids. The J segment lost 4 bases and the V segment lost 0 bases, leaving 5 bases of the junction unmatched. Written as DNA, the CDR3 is TGTGCCTGGAGTGTAACAGGGGGAGTATACAATGAGCAGTTCTTC. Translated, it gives CAWSVTGGVYNEQFF.

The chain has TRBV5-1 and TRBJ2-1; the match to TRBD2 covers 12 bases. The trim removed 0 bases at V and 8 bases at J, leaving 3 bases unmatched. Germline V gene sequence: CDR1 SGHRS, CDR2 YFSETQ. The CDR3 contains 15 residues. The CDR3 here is CASSLGLAGVDEQFF. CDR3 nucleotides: TGCGCCAGCAGCTTGGGACTAGCGGGAGTGGATGAGCAGTTCTTC.

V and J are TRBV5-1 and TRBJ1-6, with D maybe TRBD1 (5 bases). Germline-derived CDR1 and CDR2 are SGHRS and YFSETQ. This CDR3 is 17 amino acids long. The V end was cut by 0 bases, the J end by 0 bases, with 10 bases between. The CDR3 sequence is CASSLAGGSSYNSPLHF. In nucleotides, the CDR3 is TGCGCCAGCAGCTTGGCCGGGGGGAGCTCCTATAATTCACCCCTCCACTTT.

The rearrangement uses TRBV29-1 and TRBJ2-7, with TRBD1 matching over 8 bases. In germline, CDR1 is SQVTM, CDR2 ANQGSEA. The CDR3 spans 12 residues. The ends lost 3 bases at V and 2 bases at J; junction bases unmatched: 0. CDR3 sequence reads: CSVEGQAYEQYF. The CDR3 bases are TGCAGCGTTGAGGGACAGGCCTACGAGCAGTACTTC.

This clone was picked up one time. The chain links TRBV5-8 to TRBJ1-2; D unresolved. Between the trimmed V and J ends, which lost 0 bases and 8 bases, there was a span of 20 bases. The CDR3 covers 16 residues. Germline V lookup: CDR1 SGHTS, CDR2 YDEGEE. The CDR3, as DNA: TGTGCCAGCAGCTTGGGGAGGCCAGAAACCTCCCTAGGCTACACCTTC. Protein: CASSLGRPETSLGYTF.

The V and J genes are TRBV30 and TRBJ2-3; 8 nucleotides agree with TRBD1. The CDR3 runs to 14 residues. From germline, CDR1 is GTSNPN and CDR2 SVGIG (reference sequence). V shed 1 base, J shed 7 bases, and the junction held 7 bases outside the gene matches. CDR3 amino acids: CAWSAGQGRNTQYF. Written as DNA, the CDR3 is TGTGCCTGGAGTGCCGGACAGGGACGGAATACGCAGTATTTT.

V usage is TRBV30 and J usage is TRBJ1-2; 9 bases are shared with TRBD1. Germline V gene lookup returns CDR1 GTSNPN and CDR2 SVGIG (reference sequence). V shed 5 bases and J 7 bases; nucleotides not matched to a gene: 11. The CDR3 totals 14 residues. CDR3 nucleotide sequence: TGTGCCTGGGGTAAATCCGGGACAGGGTCTGGCTACACCTTC. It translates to CAWGKSGTGSGYTF.

The CDR3 region has the DNA TGTGCCAGTAGTGCATCCGGGACAGGGGGCTACGAGCAGTACTTC. It yields the protein CASSASGTGGYEQYF. The chain couples TRBV19 to TRBJ2-7, with 11 positions matching TRBD1. V was clipped by 5 bases and J by 3 bases; unmatched bases: 6. The CDR3 is made up of 15 amino acids. Germline values: CDR1 LNHDA, CDR2 SQIVND (reference sequence).

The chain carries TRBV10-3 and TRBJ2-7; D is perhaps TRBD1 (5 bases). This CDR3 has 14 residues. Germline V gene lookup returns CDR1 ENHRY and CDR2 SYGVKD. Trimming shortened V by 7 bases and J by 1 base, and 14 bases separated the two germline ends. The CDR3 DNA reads TGTGCCATCAAAAATACAACAGGATCCTACGAGCAGTACTTC. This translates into CAIKNTTGSYEQYF.

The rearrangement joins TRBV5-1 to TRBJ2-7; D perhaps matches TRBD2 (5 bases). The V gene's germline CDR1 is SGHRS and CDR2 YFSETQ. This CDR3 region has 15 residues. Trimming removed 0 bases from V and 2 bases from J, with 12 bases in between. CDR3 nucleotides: TGCGCCAGCAGCTTGGAAGGCGGGTTGGCCTACGAGCAGTACTTC. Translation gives CASSLEGGLAYEQYF.

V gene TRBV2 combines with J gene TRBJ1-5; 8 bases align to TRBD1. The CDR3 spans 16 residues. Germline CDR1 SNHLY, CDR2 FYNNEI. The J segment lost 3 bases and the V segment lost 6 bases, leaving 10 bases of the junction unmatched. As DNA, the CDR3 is TGTGCCAGCAGCCCAACAGGGGGGAGTATCAATCAGCCCCAGCATTTT. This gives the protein CASSPTGGSINQPQHF.

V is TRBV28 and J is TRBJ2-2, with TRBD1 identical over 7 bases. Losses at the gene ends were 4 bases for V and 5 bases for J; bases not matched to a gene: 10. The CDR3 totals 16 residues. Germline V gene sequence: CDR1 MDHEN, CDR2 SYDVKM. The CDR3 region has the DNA TGTGCCAGCAGTTCAACAGGGGTGAGAGGAACCGGGGAGCTGTTTTTT. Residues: CASSSTGVRGTGELFF.

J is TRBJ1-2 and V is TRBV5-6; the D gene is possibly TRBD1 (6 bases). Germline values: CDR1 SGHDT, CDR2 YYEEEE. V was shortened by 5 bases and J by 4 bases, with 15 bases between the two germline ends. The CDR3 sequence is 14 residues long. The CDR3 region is CASSFPGALYGYTF. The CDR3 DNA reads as TGTGCCAGCAGTTTCCCAGGGGCCCTCTATGGCTACACCTTC.

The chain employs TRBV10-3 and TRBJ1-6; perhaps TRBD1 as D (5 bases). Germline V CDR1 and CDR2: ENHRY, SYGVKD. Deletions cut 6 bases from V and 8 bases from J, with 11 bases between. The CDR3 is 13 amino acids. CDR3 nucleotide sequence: TGTGCCATCAGGACCCCGGGGGATTCACCCCTCCACTTT. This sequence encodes CAIRTPGDSPLHF.

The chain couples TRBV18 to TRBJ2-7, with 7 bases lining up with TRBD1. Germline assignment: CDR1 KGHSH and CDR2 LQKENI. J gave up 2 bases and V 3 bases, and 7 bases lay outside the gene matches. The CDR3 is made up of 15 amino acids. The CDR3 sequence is CASSPRGTVAYEQYF. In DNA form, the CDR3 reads TGTGCCAGCTCACCTCGAGGGACAGTCGCCTACGAGCAGTACTTC. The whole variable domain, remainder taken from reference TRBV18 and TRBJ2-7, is NAGVMQNPRHLVRRRGQEARLRCSPMKGHSHVYWYRQLPEEGLKFMVYLQKENIIDESGMPKERFSAEFPKEGPSILRIQQVVRGDSAAYFCASSPRGTVAYEQYFGPGTRLTVT.

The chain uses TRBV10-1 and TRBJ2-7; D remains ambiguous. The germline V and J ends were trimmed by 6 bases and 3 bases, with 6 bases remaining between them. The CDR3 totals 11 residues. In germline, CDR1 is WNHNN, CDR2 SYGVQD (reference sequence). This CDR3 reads CASRRGYEQYF. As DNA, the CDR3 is TGCGCCAGCAGACGAGGCTACGAGCAGTACTTC.

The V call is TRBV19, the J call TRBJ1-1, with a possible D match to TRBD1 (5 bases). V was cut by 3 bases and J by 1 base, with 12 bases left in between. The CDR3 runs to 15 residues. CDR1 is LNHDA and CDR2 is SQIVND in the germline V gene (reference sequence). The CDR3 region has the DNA TGTGCCAGTAGTATTGGGGCCGCCAAGAACACTGAAGCTTTCTTT. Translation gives CASSIGAAKNTEAFF.

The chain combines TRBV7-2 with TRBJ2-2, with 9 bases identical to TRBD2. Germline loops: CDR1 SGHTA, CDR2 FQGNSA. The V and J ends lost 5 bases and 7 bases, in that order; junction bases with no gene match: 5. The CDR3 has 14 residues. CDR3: CASSPVAGVGELFF. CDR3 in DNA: TGTGCCAGCAGCCCGGTAGCGGGGGTCGGGGAGCTGTTTTTT. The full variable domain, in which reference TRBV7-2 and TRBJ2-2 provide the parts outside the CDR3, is GAGVSQSPSNKVTEKGKDVELRCDPISGHTALYWYRQSLGQGLEFLIYFQGNSAPDKSGLPSDRFSAERTGGSVSTLTIQRTQQEDSAVYLCASSPVAGVGELFFGEGSRLTVL.

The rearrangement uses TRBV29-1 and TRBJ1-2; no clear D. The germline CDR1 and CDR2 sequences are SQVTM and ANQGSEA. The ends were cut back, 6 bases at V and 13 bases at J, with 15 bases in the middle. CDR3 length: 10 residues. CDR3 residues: CSVSRGPATF. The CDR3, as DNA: TGCAGCGTGTCTAGAGGCCCCGCCACCTTC.

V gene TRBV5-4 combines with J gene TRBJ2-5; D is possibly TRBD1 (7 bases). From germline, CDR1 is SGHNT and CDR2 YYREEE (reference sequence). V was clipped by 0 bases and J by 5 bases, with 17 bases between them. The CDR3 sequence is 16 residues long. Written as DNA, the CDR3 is TGTGCCAGCAGCTTGGAGGGGGCGCGGGACGTGGAGACCCAGTACTTC. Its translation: CASSLEGARDVETQYF.

The DNA for the CDR3 is TGTGCCAGCAGCTTACGCCTTAACGGGGACGAGCAGTACTTC. Protein: CASSLRLNGDEQYF. The chain combines TRBV7-8 with TRBJ2-7; tentative D call: TRBD2 (5 bases). The CDR3 has 14 amino acids. V lost 2 bases, J lost 5 bases, and 13 bases lay in between. Germline loops: CDR1 SGHVS, CDR2 FQNEAQ.

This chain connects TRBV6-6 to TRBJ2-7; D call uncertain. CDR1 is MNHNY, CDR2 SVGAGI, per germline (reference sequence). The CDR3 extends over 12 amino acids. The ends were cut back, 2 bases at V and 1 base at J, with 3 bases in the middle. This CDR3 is CASSYQSYEQYF. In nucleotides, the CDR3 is TGTGCCAGCAGTTACCAATCCTACGAGCAGTACTTC.

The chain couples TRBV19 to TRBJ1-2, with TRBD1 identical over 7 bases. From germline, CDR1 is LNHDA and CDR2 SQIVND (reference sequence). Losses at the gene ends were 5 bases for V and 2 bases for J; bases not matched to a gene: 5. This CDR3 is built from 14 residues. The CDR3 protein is CASSPRQGNYGYTF. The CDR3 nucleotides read TGTGCCAGTAGTCCCCGACAGGGCAACTATGGCTACACCTTC.

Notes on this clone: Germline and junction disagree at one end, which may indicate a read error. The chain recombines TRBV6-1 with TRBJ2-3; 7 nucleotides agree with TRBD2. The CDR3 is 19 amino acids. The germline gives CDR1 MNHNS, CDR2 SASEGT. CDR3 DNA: TGTGTCAGCAGTGAAATAGTGCGAGGGAGGGCCTTCGCATCAGATACGCAGTATTTT. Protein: CVSSEIVRGRAFASDTQYF.

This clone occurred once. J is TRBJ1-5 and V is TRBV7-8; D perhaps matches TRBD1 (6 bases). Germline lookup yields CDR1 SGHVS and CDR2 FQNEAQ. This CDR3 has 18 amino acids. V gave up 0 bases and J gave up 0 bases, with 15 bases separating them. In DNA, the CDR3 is TGTGCCAGCAGCTTAGCTCACCGGACAGCTTATAGCAATCAGCCCCAGCATTTT. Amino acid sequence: CASSLAHRTAYSNQPQHF.

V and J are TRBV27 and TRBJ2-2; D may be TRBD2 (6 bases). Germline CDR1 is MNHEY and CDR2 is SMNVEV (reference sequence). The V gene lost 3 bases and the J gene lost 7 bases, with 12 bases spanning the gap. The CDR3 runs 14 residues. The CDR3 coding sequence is TGTGCCAGCAGTTTGGATCGCGGGGTCGGGGAGCTGTTTTTT. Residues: CASSLDRGVGELFF.

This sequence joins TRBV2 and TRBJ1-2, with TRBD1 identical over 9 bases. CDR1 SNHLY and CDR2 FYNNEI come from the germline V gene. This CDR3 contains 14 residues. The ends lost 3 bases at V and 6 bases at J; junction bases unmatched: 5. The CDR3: CASSDRNRGHGYTF. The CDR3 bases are TGTGCCAGCAGTGATAGGAACAGGGGGCATGGCTACACCTTC.

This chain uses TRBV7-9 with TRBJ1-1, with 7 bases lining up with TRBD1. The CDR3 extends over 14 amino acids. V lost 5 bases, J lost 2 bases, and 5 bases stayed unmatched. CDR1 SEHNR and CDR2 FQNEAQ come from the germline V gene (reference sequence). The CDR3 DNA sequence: TGTGCCAGCAGCATCGGACAGGTTAACACTGAAGCTTTCTTT. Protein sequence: CASSIGQVNTEAFF.

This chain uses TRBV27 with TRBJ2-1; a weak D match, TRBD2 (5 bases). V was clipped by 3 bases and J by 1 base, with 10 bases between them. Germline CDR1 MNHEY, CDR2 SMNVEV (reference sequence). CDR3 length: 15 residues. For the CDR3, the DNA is TGTGCCAGCAGTTTTGCCGGAGGATCCTACAATGAGCAGTTCTTC. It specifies CASSFAGGSYNEQFF.